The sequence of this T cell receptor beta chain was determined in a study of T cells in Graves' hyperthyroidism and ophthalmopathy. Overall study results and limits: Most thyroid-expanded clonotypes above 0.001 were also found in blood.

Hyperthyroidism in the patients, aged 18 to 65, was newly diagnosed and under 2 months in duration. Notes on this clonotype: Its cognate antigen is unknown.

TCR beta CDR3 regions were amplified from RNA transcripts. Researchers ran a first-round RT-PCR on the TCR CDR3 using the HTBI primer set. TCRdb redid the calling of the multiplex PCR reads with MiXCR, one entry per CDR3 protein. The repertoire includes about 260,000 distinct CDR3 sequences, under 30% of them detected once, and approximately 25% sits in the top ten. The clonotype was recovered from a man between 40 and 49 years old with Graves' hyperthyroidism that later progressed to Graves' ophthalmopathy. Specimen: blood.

CDR3 nucleotide sequence: TGTGCCAGCAGTTTTAGCCCGGATAGCGGGAGTGGAGAGACCCAGTACTTC. Translation gives CASSFSPDSGSGETQYF. J is TRBJ2-5 and V is TRBV12-3 or TRBV12-4; 9 positions match TRBD2. The CDR3 runs 17 residues. Trimming at V came to 3 bases and at J to 4 bases, leaving 12 bases not matched to a gene.